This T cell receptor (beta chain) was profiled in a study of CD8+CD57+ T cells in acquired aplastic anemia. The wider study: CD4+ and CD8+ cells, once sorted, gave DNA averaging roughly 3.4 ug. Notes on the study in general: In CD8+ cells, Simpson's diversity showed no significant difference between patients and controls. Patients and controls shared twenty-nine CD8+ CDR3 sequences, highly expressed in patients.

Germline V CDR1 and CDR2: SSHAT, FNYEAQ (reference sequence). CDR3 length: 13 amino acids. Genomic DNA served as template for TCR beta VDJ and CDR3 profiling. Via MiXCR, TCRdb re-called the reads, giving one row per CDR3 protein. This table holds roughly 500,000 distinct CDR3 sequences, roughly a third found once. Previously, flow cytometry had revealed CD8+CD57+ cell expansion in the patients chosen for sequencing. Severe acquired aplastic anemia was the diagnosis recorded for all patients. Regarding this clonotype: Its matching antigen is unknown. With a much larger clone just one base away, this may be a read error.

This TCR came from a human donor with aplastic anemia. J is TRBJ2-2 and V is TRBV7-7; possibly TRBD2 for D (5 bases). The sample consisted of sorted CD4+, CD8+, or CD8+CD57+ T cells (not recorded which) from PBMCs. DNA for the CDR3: TGTGCTAGCAACTTGCGGGCGCCCGGGGAGCTGTTTTTT. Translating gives CASNLRAPGELFF.